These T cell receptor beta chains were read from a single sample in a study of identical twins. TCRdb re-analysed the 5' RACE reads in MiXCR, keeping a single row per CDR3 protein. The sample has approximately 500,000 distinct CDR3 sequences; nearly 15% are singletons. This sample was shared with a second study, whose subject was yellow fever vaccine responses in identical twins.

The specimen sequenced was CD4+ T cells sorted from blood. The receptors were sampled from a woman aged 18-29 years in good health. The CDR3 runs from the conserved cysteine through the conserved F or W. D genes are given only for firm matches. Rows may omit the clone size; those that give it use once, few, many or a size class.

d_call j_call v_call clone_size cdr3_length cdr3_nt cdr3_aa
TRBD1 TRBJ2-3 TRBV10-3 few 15 TGTGCCATCAGTGACGGCAGGGGGCTTACAGATACGCAGTATTTT CAISDGRGLTDTQYF
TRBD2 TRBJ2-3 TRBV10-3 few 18 TGTGCCATCAGTCTTACGCTAGCGGGACCTACTAGCACAGATACGCAGTATTTT CAISLTLAGPTSTDTQYF
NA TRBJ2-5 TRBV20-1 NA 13 TGCAGTGCTGAAGAAACAGGAGAAGAGACCCAGTACTTC CSAEETGEETQYF
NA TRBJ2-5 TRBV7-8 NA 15 TGTGCCAGCAGCTTAGTGGTAGCTACTCAAGAGACCCAGTACTTC CASSLVVATQETQYF
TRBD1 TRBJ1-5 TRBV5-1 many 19 TGCGCCAGCAGCTTGGAGCCGGGACAGGGCACTGGGGGCAATCAGCCCCAGCATTTT CASSLEPGQGTGGNQPQHF
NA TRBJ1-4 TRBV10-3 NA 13 TGTGCCATCCGACCCAGTAGTGGTGAAAAACTGTTTTTT CAIRPSSGEKLFF
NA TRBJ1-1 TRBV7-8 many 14 TGTGCCAGCAGCTCCTTACAGGGAGGCACTGAAGCTTTCTTT CASSSLQGGTEAFF
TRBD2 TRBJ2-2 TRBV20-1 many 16 TGCAGTGCAACTACTAGCGGGAGGGGACACACCGGGGAGCTGTTTTTT CSATTSGRGHTGELFF
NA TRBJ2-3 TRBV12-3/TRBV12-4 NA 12 TGTGCCAGCACCCTATTCACAGATACGCAGTATTTT CASTLFTDTQYF
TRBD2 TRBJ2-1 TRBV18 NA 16 TGTGCCAGCTCACCACGTGCGACTAGCGGGACAAATGAGCAGTTCTTC CASSPRATSGTNEQFF
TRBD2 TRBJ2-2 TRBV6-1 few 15 TGTGCCAGCACCCGAACTAGCGGTTACACCGGGGAGCTGTTTTTT CASTRTSGYTGELFF
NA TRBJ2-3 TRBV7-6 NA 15 TGTGCCAGCAGCTTAGCGGGAGCGCGCGCAGATACGCAGTATTTT CASSLAGARADTQYF
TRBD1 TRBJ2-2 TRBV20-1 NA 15 TGCAGTGCCCAGGCCGGGACAGGGAACACCGGGGAGCTGTTTTTT CSAQAGTGNTGELFF
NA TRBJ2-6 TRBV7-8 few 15 TGTGCCAGCAGCTTGGGGTTCGGAGGGGCCAACGTCCTGACTTTC CASSLGFGGANVLTF
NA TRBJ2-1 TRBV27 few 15 TGTGCCAGCAGTGTACAGGGGGGGACTTACAATGAGCAGTTCTTC CASSVQGGTYNEQFF
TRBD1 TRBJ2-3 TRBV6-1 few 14 TGTGCCAGCAGGACGACAGGGAACACAGATACGCAGTATTTT CASRTTGNTDTQYF
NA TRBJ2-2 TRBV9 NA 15 TGTGCCAGCAGCCCATCAGCGGGTATCGCCGGGGAGCTGTTTTTT CASSPSAGIAGELFF
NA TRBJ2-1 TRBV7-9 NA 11 TGTGGGAGTTGGGTCTACAATGAGCAGTTCTTC CGSWVYNEQFF
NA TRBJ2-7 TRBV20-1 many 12 TGCAGTGCTAGAGAGCAGTCCTACGAGCAGTACTTC CSAREQSYEQYF
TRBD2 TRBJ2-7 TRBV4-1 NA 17 TGCGCCAGCAGCCAAGAAAGGGCTAGCGGGAGGAGGTACGAGCAGTACTTC CASSQERASGRRYEQYF
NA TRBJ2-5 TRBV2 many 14 TGTGCCAGCAGTGCGCTCCCTCAGGAGGAGACCCAGTACTTC CASSALPQEETQYF
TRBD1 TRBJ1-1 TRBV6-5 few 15 TGTGCCAGCAGTTCCCGACAGGGACCCAACACTGAAGCTTTCTTT CASSSRQGPNTEAFF
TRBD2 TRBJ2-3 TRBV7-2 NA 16 TGTGCCAGCAGCTCGGGGGGGGGGCCCGGGGCTAATACGCAGTATTTT CASSSGGGPGANTQYF
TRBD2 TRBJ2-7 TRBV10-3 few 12 TGTGCCACGTCCGGGACTAGGGCCGAGCAGTACTTC CATSGTRAEQYF
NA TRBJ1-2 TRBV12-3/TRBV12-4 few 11 TGTGCCAGCAGGACGACTTTGGGCTACACCTTC CASRTTLGYTF
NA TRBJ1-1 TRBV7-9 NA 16 TGTGCCAGCAGCTACACTCTTTCAGGGGAGAACACTGAAGCTTTCTTT CASSYTLSGENTEAFF